A selection of T cell receptor beta chains follows, all from one sample in a study of blood T cell repertoires in COVID-19. Sequenced by immunoSEQ multiplex PCR; TCRdb stores in-frame clones only, minus some. This table has under 500,000 clones, 80% to 90% appearing once. What was sequenced was peripheral blood. These receptors were collected from a woman in her twenties or thirties with acute or convalescent COVID-19. The CDR3 runs from the conserved cysteine through the conserved F or W. D genes are given only for firm matches. Not every row has a clone size; where given, it reads once, few, many or a size class.

clone size: -; J gene: TRBJ2-7; CDR3 length: 16; D gene: TRBD1; V gene: TRBV6-1; CDR3 protein: CASSEYVGTGSYEQYF; CDR3 DNA: TGTGCCAGCAGTGAATATGTGGGGACAGGGTCCTACGAGCAGTACTTC
clone size: -; J gene: TRBJ1-1; CDR3 length: 15; D gene: -; V gene: TRBV4-2; CDR3 protein: CASSQGAQLNTEAFF; CDR3 DNA: TGTGCCAGCAGCCAGGGGGCCCAGTTGAACACTGAAGCTTTCTTT
clone size: -; J gene: TRBJ2-6; CDR3 length: 17; D gene: TRBD1; V gene: TRBV28; CDR3 protein: CASSPDRGEFGANVLTF; CDR3 DNA: TGTGCCAGCAGCCCGGACAGGGGGGAGTTTGGGGCCAACGTCCTGACTTTC
clone size: -; J gene: TRBJ2-2; CDR3 length: 17; D gene: TRBD1; V gene: TRBV7-2; CDR3 protein: CASSLAGTGPNTGELFF; CDR3 DNA: TGTGCCAGCAGCTTAGCTGGGACAGGGCCGAACACCGGGGAGCTGTTTTTT
clone size: -; J gene: TRBJ1-1; CDR3 length: 14; D gene: -; V gene: TRBV6-1; CDR3 protein: CASSELRVDTEAFF; CDR3 DNA: TGTGCCAGCAGTGAACTCAGGGTTGACACTGAAGCTTTCTTT
clone size: -; J gene: TRBJ2-1; CDR3 length: 14; D gene: -; V gene: TRBV6-5; CDR3 protein: CASNPVGTYNEQFF; CDR3 DNA: TGTGCCAGCAATCCGGTTGGGACATACAATGAGCAGTTCTTC
clone size: -; J gene: TRBJ2-3; CDR3 length: 18; D gene: -; V gene: TRBV4-1; CDR3 protein: CASSQTMGGPGATDTQYF; CDR3 DNA: TGCGCCAGCAGCCAAACCATGGGGGGACCCGGGGCCACAGATACGCAGTATTTT
clone size: -; J gene: TRBJ1-6; CDR3 length: 15; D gene: -; V gene: TRBV5-1; CDR3 protein: CASSRLGADNSPLHF; CDR3 DNA: TGCGCCAGCAGCCGCCTAGGCGCCGATAATTCACCCCTCCACTTT
clone size: -; J gene: TRBJ2-3; CDR3 length: 16; D gene: TRBD2; V gene: TRBV10-3; CDR3 protein: CAIRPTSGGSTDTQYF; CDR3 DNA: TGTGCCATTCGACCGACTAGCGGGGGGAGCACAGATACGCAGTATTTT
clone size: -; J gene: TRBJ1-4; CDR3 length: 14; D gene: -; V gene: TRBV5-6; CDR3 protein: CASRPQGPDEKLFF; CDR3 DNA: TGTGCCAGCAGACCTCAGGGCCCGGATGAAAAACTGTTTTTT
clone size: -; J gene: TRBJ2-4; CDR3 length: 14; D gene: TRBD1; V gene: TRBV10-2; CDR3 protein: CASRDRVAKNIQYF; CDR3 DNA: TGCGCCAGCAGGGACAGGGTAGCCAAAAACATTCAGTACTTC
clone size: -; J gene: TRBJ1-2; CDR3 length: 13; D gene: -; V gene: TRBV7-3; CDR3 protein: CASSLTPEHGYTF; CDR3 DNA: TGTGCCAGCAGCTTAACACCCGAGCATGGCTACACCTTC
clone size: -; J gene: TRBJ1-5; CDR3 length: 14; D gene: TRBD1; V gene: TRBV6-5; CDR3 protein: CASSYRQGWEPQHF; CDR3 DNA: TGTGCCAGCAGTTACCGACAGGGTTGGGAGCCCCAGCATTTT
clone size: -; J gene: TRBJ1-4; CDR3 length: 16; D gene: TRBD1; V gene: TRBV5-1; CDR3 protein: CASSPSGQGGSEKLFF; CDR3 DNA: TGCGCCAGCAGCCCAAGCGGACAGGGTGGGAGTGAAAAACTGTTTTTT
clone size: once; J gene: TRBJ2-1; CDR3 length: 14; D gene: -; V gene: TRBV9; CDR3 protein: CASSLGGPENEQFF; CDR3 DNA: TGTGCCAGCAGCTTGGGGGGGCCGGAGAATGAGCAGTTCTTC
clone size: -; J gene: TRBJ2-2; CDR3 length: 16; D gene: TRBD1; V gene: TRBV4-1; CDR3 protein: CASSQKGTGGTGELFF; CDR3 DNA: TGCGCCAGCAGCCAAAAAGGGACAGGGGGCACCGGGGAGCTGTTTTTT
clone size: -; J gene: TRBJ2-3; CDR3 length: 15; D gene: -; V gene: TRBV6-5; CDR3 protein: CASNGYLTSTDTQYF; CDR3 DNA: TGTGCCAGCAACGGGTACCTTACTAGCACAGATACGCAGTATTTT
clone size: -; J gene: TRBJ2-5; CDR3 length: 17; D gene: -; V gene: TRBV5-1; CDR3 protein: CASSIFPGSEREETQYF; CDR3 DNA: TGCGCCAGCAGCATCTTCCCCGGGAGCGAGAGGGAAGAGACCCAGTACTTC
clone size: -; J gene: TRBJ1-6; CDR3 length: 16; D gene: -; V gene: TRBV7-9; CDR3 protein: CASSLIVSSYNSPLHF; CDR3 DNA: TGTGCCAGCAGCTTGATCGTCAGCTCCTATAATTCACCCCTCCACTTT
clone size: -; J gene: TRBJ1-2; CDR3 length: 13; D gene: -; V gene: TRBV24-1; CDR3 protein: CATSDAGTRGYTF; CDR3 DNA: TGTGCCACCAGTGATGCCGGGACTAGGGGCTACACCTTC
clone size: -; J gene: TRBJ2-2; CDR3 length: 15; D gene: -; V gene: TRBV3-1/TRBV3-2; CDR3 protein: CASSQLDRNTGELFF; CDR3 DNA: TGTGCCAGCAGCCAACTCGACAGGAACACCGGGGAGCTGTTTTTT
clone size: -; J gene: TRBJ1-5; CDR3 length: 17; D gene: -; V gene: TRBV28; CDR3 protein: CASSPPFWRSSNQPQHF; CDR3 DNA: TGTGCCAGCAGTCCCCCTTTTTGGCGGTCTAGCAATCAGCCCCAGCATTTT
clone size: few; J gene: TRBJ1-1; CDR3 length: 13; D gene: TRBD1; V gene: TRBV27; CDR3 protein: CASSVGTGGEAFF; CDR3 DNA: TGTGCCAGCAGTGTCGGGACAGGTGGTGAAGCTTTCTTT
clone size: -; J gene: TRBJ1-3; CDR3 length: 16; D gene: -; V gene: TRBV19; CDR3 protein: CASSIKQGHSGNTIYF; CDR3 DNA: TGTGCCAGTAGTATCAAACAGGGCCACTCTGGAAACACCATATATTTT
clone size: few; J gene: TRBJ1-1; CDR3 length: 17; D gene: TRBD1; V gene: TRBV27; CDR3 protein: CASSPTVTQGVGTEAFF; CDR3 DNA: TGTGCCAGCAGCCCGACCGTCACACAGGGGGTCGGCACTGAAGCTTTCTTT
clone size: few; J gene: TRBJ1-3; CDR3 length: 15; D gene: TRBD1; V gene: TRBV4-1; CDR3 protein: CASSPSTGAGNTIYF; CDR3 DNA: TGCGCCAGCAGCCCGTCTACAGGGGCTGGAAACACCATATATTTT
clone size: -; J gene: TRBJ1-6; CDR3 length: 15; D gene: -; V gene: TRBV6-5; CDR3 protein: CASSYTARVDSPLHF; CDR3 DNA: TGTGCCAGCAGTTACACGGCCAGGGTGGACTCACCCCTCCACTTT
clone size: -; J gene: TRBJ1-5; CDR3 length: 15; D gene: -; V gene: TRBV27; CDR3 protein: CASSLSNSRITPQHF; CDR3 DNA: TGTGCCAGCAGTTTATCGAATTCTAGGATCACGCCCCAGCATTTT
clone size: -; J gene: TRBJ2-5; CDR3 length: 15; D gene: -; V gene: TRBV5-4; CDR3 protein: CASSLRAGIRETQYF; CDR3 DNA: TGTGCCAGCAGCTTGCGGGCAGGGATACGCGAGACCCAGTACTTC
clone size: -; J gene: TRBJ1-4; CDR3 length: 15; D gene: -; V gene: TRBV2; CDR3 protein: CASSGVAVPNEKLFF; CDR3 DNA: TGTGCCAGCAGCGGAGTCGCAGTCCCTAATGAAAAACTGTTTTTT
clone size: -; J gene: TRBJ1-4; CDR3 length: 12; D gene: -; V gene: TRBV6-1; CDR3 protein: CASSELLRFPIF; CDR3 DNA: TGTGCCAGCAGTGAACTTTTGAGATTCCCAATTTTT
clone size: -; J gene: TRBJ2-2; CDR3 length: 15; D gene: -; V gene: TRBV27; CDR3 protein: CASRRLSRGTGELFF; CDR3 DNA: TGTGCCAGCAGGAGGCTCTCGCGCGGCACCGGGGAGCTGTTTTTT
clone size: -; J gene: TRBJ2-7; CDR3 length: 14; D gene: -; V gene: TRBV2; CDR3 protein: CASRPQLPSYEQYF; CDR3 DNA: TGTGCCAGCAGGCCCCAACTCCCGAGCTACGAGCAGTACTTC
clone size: -; J gene: TRBJ1-5; CDR3 length: 16; D gene: TRBD1; V gene: TRBV19; CDR3 protein: CASSDYRQGPRGTQHF; CDR3 DNA: TGTGCCAGTAGCGACTACAGACAGGGCCCTAGGGGGACCCAGCATTTT
clone size: -; J gene: TRBJ2-1; CDR3 length: 15; D gene: TRBD2; V gene: TRBV6-2/TRBV6-3; CDR3 protein: CASSYQRGDYNEQFF; CDR3 DNA: TGTGCCAGCAGTTACCAGCGGGGGGACTACAATGAGCAGTTCTTC
clone size: -; J gene: TRBJ2-5; CDR3 length: 13; D gene: TRBD1; V gene: TRBV6-5; CDR3 protein: CASSFGRGETQYF; CDR3 DNA: TGTGCCAGCAGTTTTGGCAGGGGGGAGACCCAGTACTTC
clone size: once; J gene: TRBJ2-7; CDR3 length: 15; D gene: -; V gene: TRBV6-5; CDR3 protein: CASKSGGSSWSEQYF; CDR3 DNA: TGTGCCAGCAAAAGTGGCGGGTCCAGCTGGAGCGAGCAGTACTTC
clone size: -; J gene: TRBJ2-7; CDR3 length: 14; D gene: TRBD1; V gene: TRBV28; CDR3 protein: CASSGTGGSYEQYF; CDR3 DNA: TGTGCCAGCAGTGGGACAGGGGGGTCCTACGAGCAGTACTTC
clone size: -; J gene: TRBJ2-2; CDR3 length: 16; D gene: TRBD1; V gene: TRBV11-2; CDR3 protein: CASSLGGDREIGELFF; CDR3 DNA: TGTGCCAGCAGCTTAGGTGGCGACAGGGAAATCGGGGAGCTGTTTTTT
clone size: -; J gene: TRBJ2-7; CDR3 length: 16; D gene: TRBD1; V gene: TRBV5-6; CDR3 protein: CASSLNNPGQGSEQYF; CDR3 DNA: TGTGCCAGCAGCTTGAACAACCCGGGACAGGGGTCCGAGCAGTACTTC
clone size: -; J gene: TRBJ2-5; CDR3 length: 14; D gene: -; V gene: TRBV4-1; CDR3 protein: CASSQRTSYETQYF; CDR3 DNA: TGCGCCAGCAGCCAACGAACTAGCTACGAGACCCAGTACTTC
clone size: -; J gene: TRBJ1-2; CDR3 length: 14; D gene: -; V gene: TRBV7-2; CDR3 protein: CASSLQRGNYGYTF; CDR3 DNA: TGTGCCAGCAGCCTCCAGCGGGGGAACTATGGCTACACCTTC
clone size: -; J gene: TRBJ2-1; CDR3 length: 16; D gene: -; V gene: TRBV5-1; CDR3 protein: CASSLQGFGWYNEQFF; CDR3 DNA: TGCGCCAGCAGCTTGCAGGGCTTCGGTTGGTACAATGAGCAGTTCTTC
clone size: -; J gene: TRBJ2-7; CDR3 length: 13; D gene: -; V gene: TRBV4-1; CDR3 protein: CASSPSLIGEQYF; CDR3 DNA: TGCGCCAGCAGCCCTAGTTTGATCGGCGAGCAGTACTTC
clone size: -; J gene: TRBJ2-3; CDR3 length: 17; D gene: -; V gene: TRBV5-6; CDR3 protein: CASSLMIRDSSTDTQYF; CDR3 DNA: TGTGCCAGCAGCCTAATGATCCGGGACTCCAGCACAGATACGCAGTATTTT
clone size: -; J gene: TRBJ1-6; CDR3 length: 16; D gene: TRBD1; V gene: TRBV5-1; CDR3 protein: CASSLVRQGAGSPLHF; CDR3 DNA: TGCGCCAGCAGCTTGGTGAGGCAGGGGGCAGGTTCACCCCTCCACTTT
clone size: -; J gene: TRBJ2-7; CDR3 length: 15; D gene: TRBD1; V gene: TRBV30; CDR3 protein: CAWESQDRGNYEQYF; CDR3 DNA: TGTGCCTGGGAGTCTCAGGACAGGGGGAACTACGAGCAGTACTTC